This T cell receptor beta chain was retrieved from a study of post-analysis software for immune sequencing data. Study-level information: Clinical courses comprised relapsing-remitting, secondary progressive and progressive-relapsing multiple sclerosis. The study, taken as a whole, reports: Multiple sclerosis patients had significantly lower normalized Chao1 diversity than controls. Patients had higher frequencies than controls of five or six TRBV segments, including TRBV5-6, TRBV5-1 and TRBV20-1.

This clonotype was seen at least ten times. Its antigen is not identified. Unique-molecular-identifier-tagged TCR beta cDNA libraries were used. Using its own MiXCR run on the PCR reads, TCRdb lists one record per CDR3 protein. The table records about 680,000 distinct CDR3 sequences, approximately 59% of them present only once. Germline values: CDR1 MRHNA, CDR2 SNTAGT. Trimming cost V 5 bases and J 6 bases, with 9 bases left between them. This CDR3 is built from 12 residues. Sample: blood. The rearrangement links TRBV6-4 to TRBJ2-3, with D possibly TRBD2 on 6 matching bases. This TCR came from a girl aged 2 to 10 with multiple sclerosis. CDR3 region: CASSQEGDTQYF. CDR3 DNA: TGTGCCAGCAGTCAGGAGGGGGATACGCAGTATTTT.